These 2 T cell receptor beta chains share one sample of origin, sequenced in a study of cytomegalovirus exposure and HLA in healthy donors. The primer mix had 60 Vbeta and 13 Jbeta primers. This table comes from immunoSEQ multiplex PCR, and its TCRdb copy is limited to in-frame clones, with some not included. Counted here are tens of thousands of clones, roughly 63% occurring once; the ten biggest clones make up more than 5%. Sequenced input: PBMCs. The origin of the receptors is a man younger than 45 in good health and CMV-seropositive.

The CDR3 DNA is TGTGCCAGCAGCTTCACAGGGGGTTACACCGGGGAGCTGTTTTTT. Encoded protein: CASSFTGGYTGELFF. This chain links TRBV2 with TRBJ2-2; 8 bases are shared with TRBD1. The CDR3 has 15 residues. Unmatched junction bases numbered 6, after V lost 6 bases and J lost 3 bases. The V gene's germline CDR1 is SNHLY and CDR2 FYNNEI.

This clone appeared once. V gene TRBV9 combines with J gene TRBJ2-6; possible D gene TRBD2, 6 bases. The germline V gene has CDR1 SGDLS and CDR2 YYNGEE. The CDR3 is made up of 15 amino acids. The V gene lost 1 base and the J gene lost 2 bases, with 7 bases spanning the gap. The CDR3 nucleotides read TGTGCCAGCAGCGTATGGGGGGCTGGGGCCAACGTCCTGACTTTC. Translation: CASSVWGAGANVLTF. The full variable domain, with the rest looked up from reference TRBV9 and TRBJ2-6, is DSGVTQTPKHLITATGQRVTLRCSPRSGDLSVYWYQQSLDQGLQFLIQYYNGEERAKGNILERFSAQQFPDLHSELNLSSLELGDSALYFCASSVWGAGANVLTFGAGSRLTVL.